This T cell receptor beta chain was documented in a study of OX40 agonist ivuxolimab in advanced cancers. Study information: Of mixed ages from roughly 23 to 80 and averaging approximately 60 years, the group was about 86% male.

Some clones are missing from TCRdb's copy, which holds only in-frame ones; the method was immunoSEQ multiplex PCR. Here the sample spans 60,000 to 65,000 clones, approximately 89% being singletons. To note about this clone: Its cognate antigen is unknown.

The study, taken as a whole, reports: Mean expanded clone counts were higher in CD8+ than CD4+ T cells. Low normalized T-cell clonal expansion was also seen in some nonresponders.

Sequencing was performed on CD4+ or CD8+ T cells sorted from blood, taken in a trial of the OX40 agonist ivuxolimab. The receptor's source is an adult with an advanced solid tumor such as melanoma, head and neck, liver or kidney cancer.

The CDR3: CASSFGRGPNTGELFF. The CDR3 region has the DNA TGTGCCAGCAGTTTTGGAAGGGGGCCGAACACCGGGGAGCTGTTTTTT. The chain links TRBV27 to TRBJ2-2, with 7 bases identical to TRBD1. J was trimmed by 0 bases and V by 3 bases; bases with no gene match: 4. The CDR3 length is 16 residues. From germline, CDR1 is MNHEY and CDR2 SMNVEV (reference sequence).